The 4 T cell receptor beta chains reported below all come from one sample, sequenced in a study of cytomegalovirus exposure and HLA in healthy donors (dated by TCRdb to 2016 to 2017). Library method: the immunoSEQ multiplex PCR assay. A mixture of 60 forward primers for TCR Vbeta segments and 13 reverse primers for TCR Jbeta segments was used in the multiplex PCR. Drawn from immuneACCESS, this table holds only the in-frame rearrangements with V and J called that TCRdb kept. Clones are partly lost; checked studies trace under half to an unresolved V gene and leave the rest unexplained. Across this sample there are over 150,000 clones, with approximately 80% seen only once. Roughly 13% of the sample is taken by the ten largest. Material: PBMCs. All receptors derive from a young man in good health and CMV-seropositive.

As DNA, the CDR3 is TGTGCCAGCAGCGCAGGGGGCGCGGGGCCGCAGTATTTT. Encoded protein: CASSAGGAGPQYF. The chain carries TRBV11-2 and TRBJ2-3; 8 bases match TRBD1. Unmatched junction bases numbered 8, after V lost 5 bases and J lost 10 bases. Germline values: CDR1 SGHAT, CDR2 FQNNGV. The CDR3 runs 13 residues.

This clone was picked up a small number of times. The chain links TRBV6-1 to TRBJ2-7; unclear D gene. The CDR3 totals 14 residues. Looked up from germline, CDR1 is MNHNS and CDR2 is SASEGT. The V end lost 1 base, the J end lost 3 bases, and 10 bases lay between the germline ends. The CDR3 sequence is CASSEVYSNYEQYF. In nucleotides, the CDR3 is TGTGCCAGCAGTGAAGTTTACAGCAACTACGAGCAGTACTTC.

The chain is built from TRBV29-1 and TRBJ1-5; D unclear. CDR3 length: 13 residues. Germline V gene data show CDR1 as SQVTM and CDR2 as ANQGSEA. V lost 6 bases, J lost 7 bases, and 16 bases lay in between. CDR3 region: CSVKTGRHQPQHF. CDR3 in DNA: TGCAGCGTAAAGACTGGGAGGCACCAGCCCCAGCATTTT.

As concerns this clone: The same CDR3 is also encoded by other DNA sequences in this sample. V is TRBV9 and J is TRBJ2-7; 8 nucleotides match TRBD1. V shed 1 base, J shed 1 base, and the junction held 4 bases outside the gene matches. Germline CDR1 SGDLS, CDR2 YYNGEE. The CDR3 runs 15 residues. Written as DNA, the CDR3 is TGTGCCAGCAGCGTATCCGGACAGGGTTCCTACGAGCAGTACTTC. Encoded protein: CASSVSGQGSYEQYF.